This T cell receptor beta chain comes out of a study of metastatic and nonmetastatic thyroid tumors. Regarding the study as a whole: It was reportedly found that TCR beta diversity was significantly higher in malignant thyroid tumors than in benign nodules, a difference seen in both blood and tumor samples.

Using MiXCR, TCRdb re-called clones from the PCR reads. The sample shows about 42,000 clones, 9.5% to 13% of them seen only once. This clone is labeled medium-sized. Its antigen is not identified. Ahead of thyroid surgery, no patient had received treatment of any kind. CDR1 is MNHEY, CDR2 SMNVEV, per germline (reference sequence). Trimming left V 4 bases short and J 0 bases short, with 12 bases between. The length of the CDR3 is 15 residues. The sample taken for sequencing was blood. The receptor was derived from a male donor with papillary thyroid cancer or a benign thyroid nodule (not recorded which). Some clones in this sample may be carry-over from other donors' samples. The chain is built from TRBV27 and TRBJ1-2, with unresolved D. The CDR3 nucleotides are TGTGCCAGCAGTTCCCCCGGGTCCTCTAACTATGGCTACACCTTC. Translated: CASSSPGSSNYGYTF.